The rows below give T cell receptor beta chains drawn from one sample of a study of shared clonotypes between healthy human individuals. Clones were read by immunoSEQ multiplex PCR, and TCRdb kept only the in-frame ones, dropping some. This table holds about 600,000 clones, about 96% found once. Sequenced sample: naive CD4+ T cells sorted from blood. The receptors shown here come from a woman in her 30s in good health. CDR3s leave out the opening cysteine and the closing phenylalanine or tryptophan. The D gene is left open where the match is weak. Size is omitted from some rows. Given values are once, few, many or a class for expanded clones.

v_gene: TRBV6-5
abundance: NA
d_gene: NA
j_gene: TRBJ1-5
CDR3aa: ASGLVSPQH

v_gene: TRBV7-2
abundance: NA
d_gene: NA
j_gene: TRBJ2-1
CDR3aa: ASCLGLSSYNEQF

v_gene: TRBV6-1
abundance: NA
d_gene: TRBD1
j_gene: TRBJ1-5
CDR3aa: ASSSTGYLDQPQH

v_gene: TRBV28
abundance: NA
d_gene: NA
j_gene: TRBJ1-3
CDR3aa: ASSLPGASSGNTIY

v_gene: TRBV4-1
abundance: NA
d_gene: NA
j_gene: TRBJ2-5
CDR3aa: ASSQVLQETQY

v_gene: TRBV6-1
abundance: NA
d_gene: NA
j_gene: TRBJ2-7
CDR3aa: ASAQEGYYSEQY

v_gene: TRBV28
abundance: once
d_gene: TRBD1
j_gene: TRBJ2-7
CDR3aa: ASSPGQALSYEQY

v_gene: TRBV5-1
abundance: NA
d_gene: TRBD1
j_gene: TRBJ2-7
CDR3aa: ASSAGQAYEQY

v_gene: TRBV27
abundance: NA
d_gene: NA
j_gene: TRBJ2-3
CDR3aa: ASGRASYTQY

v_gene: TRBV5-6
abundance: NA
d_gene: NA
j_gene: TRBJ1-1
CDR3aa: ASSVIMNTEAF

v_gene: TRBV27
abundance: NA
d_gene: NA
j_gene: TRBJ1-5
CDR3aa: ASSLRAGTLSNQPQH

v_gene: TRBV11-2
abundance: NA
d_gene: NA
j_gene: TRBJ2-2
CDR3aa: ASSDRLPWTGELF

v_gene: TRBV18
abundance: once
d_gene: NA
j_gene: TRBJ2-2
CDR3aa: ASSPQLGENTGELF

v_gene: TRBV5-1
abundance: NA
d_gene: NA
j_gene: TRBJ1-2
CDR3aa: ASSWPVGDGYT

v_gene: TRBV11-2
abundance: NA
d_gene: NA
j_gene: TRBJ2-2
CDR3aa: ASTHRQDTGELF

v_gene: TRBV19
abundance: NA
d_gene: NA
j_gene: TRBJ2-6
CDR3aa: ASSTRWGKSGANVLT

v_gene: TRBV2
abundance: NA
d_gene: NA
j_gene: TRBJ1-1
CDR3aa: ASRTLGRDTEAF

v_gene: TRBV7-2
abundance: NA
d_gene: NA
j_gene: TRBJ1-1
CDR3aa: ASSLQRNTEAF

v_gene: TRBV7-9
abundance: NA
d_gene: NA
j_gene: TRBJ2-2
CDR3aa: ASNPVYPGELF

v_gene: TRBV6-1
abundance: NA
d_gene: TRBD2
j_gene: TRBJ2-1
CDR3aa: ASSSPATSLNEQF

v_gene: TRBV5-1
abundance: NA
d_gene: NA
j_gene: TRBJ2-7
CDR3aa: ASSLGPGTDYEQY

v_gene: TRBV2
abundance: NA
d_gene: NA
j_gene: NA
CDR3aa: ASSKAQLGYEQY

v_gene: TRBV28
abundance: NA
d_gene: TRBD1
j_gene: TRBJ1-3
CDR3aa: ASSSPGQSSGNTIY

v_gene: TRBV30
abundance: NA
d_gene: TRBD1
j_gene: TRBJ1-4
CDR3aa: AWSVEQGPHNEKLF

v_gene: TRBV18
abundance: NA
d_gene: TRBD1
j_gene: TRBJ2-7
CDR3aa: ASSLKRGGLRDRDHEQY

v_gene: TRBV11-3
abundance: NA
d_gene: TRBD1
j_gene: TRBJ2-3
CDR3aa: ASSWGQGSTDTQY

v_gene: TRBV9
abundance: once
d_gene: TRBD1
j_gene: TRBJ1-2
CDR3aa: ASSVTGTGGGGYT

v_gene: TRBV4-1
abundance: NA
d_gene: TRBD1
j_gene: TRBJ2-3
CDR3aa: ASGQGAGTDTQY

v_gene: TRBV9
abundance: NA
d_gene: NA
j_gene: TRBJ2-2
CDR3aa: ASSADPANTGELF

v_gene: TRBV19
abundance: once
d_gene: NA
j_gene: TRBJ1-5
CDR3aa: ASSKPQGQPYYSNQPQH

v_gene: TRBV7-8
abundance: NA
d_gene: TRBD2
j_gene: TRBJ2-7
CDR3aa: ASSLATPSGPFYEQY

v_gene: TRBV7-3
abundance: NA
d_gene: TRBD2
j_gene: TRBJ2-1
CDR3aa: ASSLTSGGRNNEQF

v_gene: TRBV6-1
abundance: NA
d_gene: TRBD2
j_gene: TRBJ2-3
CDR3aa: ASSPARGGDTQY

v_gene: TRBV27
abundance: once
d_gene: TRBD2
j_gene: TRBJ2-1
CDR3aa: ASSNLAGGPYNEQF

v_gene: TRBV2
abundance: NA
d_gene: TRBD1
j_gene: TRBJ2-7
CDR3aa: ASSEEGQVMNEQY

v_gene: TRBV9
abundance: NA
d_gene: NA
j_gene: TRBJ1-2
CDR3aa: ASSVAEGLNYGYT

v_gene: TRBV5-8
abundance: NA
d_gene: TRBD1
j_gene: TRBJ1-2
CDR3aa: ASSSSGTGSLGYT

v_gene: TRBV19
abundance: NA
d_gene: NA
j_gene: TRBJ2-3
CDR3aa: ASSLGQQVTDTQY

v_gene: TRBV25-1
abundance: once
d_gene: TRBD1
j_gene: TRBJ1-1
CDR3aa: ASSRNRGDTEAF

v_gene: TRBV27
abundance: NA
d_gene: NA
j_gene: TRBJ2-3
CDR3aa: ASRGDRIAGLDTQY

v_gene: TRBV28
abundance: NA
d_gene: NA
j_gene: TRBJ2-3
CDR3aa: ASTNTDTQY

v_gene: TRBV6-1
abundance: NA
d_gene: NA
j_gene: TRBJ1-4
CDR3aa: AIRLAGEKLF

v_gene: TRBV2
abundance: once
d_gene: NA
j_gene: TRBJ2-7
CDR3aa: ATLGFLGSEQY

v_gene: TRBV29-1
abundance: NA
d_gene: TRBD2
j_gene: TRBJ2-1
CDR3aa: SVASVAGGLNEQF